This T cell receptor beta chain was profiled in a study of chemoradiotherapy in HPV16-positive cancers. Findings of the study overall: Candidate HPV-specific clones and E7-related TCR motifs grew in tumor during treatment.

Over chemoradiotherapy, repertoires were sampled more than once. This clone was seen more than once but under ten times. What it binds is not known. Looked up from germline, CDR1 is LNHDA and CDR2 is SQIVND (reference sequence). V was cut by 11 bases and J by 5 bases, with 21 bases left in between. This CDR3 comprises 14 residues. The method was immunoSEQ multiplex PCR; TCRdb's version includes in-frame clones alone and lacks a portion of them. The sample has 30,000 to 35,000 clones; 70% to 90% are singletons. J is TRBJ1-2 and V is TRBV19, with a tentative D call TRBD1 (6 bases). This receptor was identified in a human donor with HPV-associated anogenital cancer. The sequenced sample was blood, obtained from a patient who underwent chemoradiotherapy. CDR3 bases: TGTGCCTCCCACCTCTTGGGGGCTGGGTATGGCTACACCTTC. This sequence encodes CASHLLGAGYGYTF.